Listed below are T cell receptor beta chains from one sample, sequenced in a study of blood T cell repertoires in COVID-19. Clones were read by immunoSEQ multiplex PCR, and TCRdb kept only the in-frame ones, dropping some. The table records about 670,000 clones, 70% to 90% of them present only once. Sequencing was done on a sample of peripheral blood. The receptors stem from a woman between 18 and 29 years old with acute or convalescent COVID-19. The CDR3 runs from the conserved cysteine through the conserved F or W. D genes are given only for firm matches. For some rows the clone size is stated as once, few or many, or as a class when expanded; others skip it.

clone size	D gene	V gene	J gene	CDR3 DNA	CDR3 protein
.	TRBD1	TRBV4-1	TRBJ1-2	TGCGCCAGCAGCCACCCTCCCGTCGACAGGGAGAATGGCTACACCTTC	CASSHPPVDRENGYTF
.	TRBD1	TRBV4-1	TRBJ1-1	TGCGCCAGCAGCCAAGGAGGGGGCCGGGTCACTGAAGCTTTCTTT	CASSQGGGRVTEAFF
.	.	TRBV28	TRBJ1-1	TGTGCCAGCCCCGGGCTGGGAGGAAACATGGGGACTGAAGCTTTCTTT	CASPGLGGNMGTEAFF
.	.	TRBV5-1	TRBJ2-7	TGCGCCAGCAGCTTGGATGCAGGGGACTACGAGCAGTACTTC	CASSLDAGDYEQYF
few	.	TRBV2	TRBJ1-2	TGTGCCAGCAGTTTCGACAGGGGCTACACCTTC	CASSFDRGYTF
.	.	TRBV27	TRBJ2-7	TGTGCCAGCAGCCCAACAGCATACGAGCAGTACTTC	CASSPTAYEQYF
.	TRBD2	TRBV7-8	TRBJ2-1	TGTGCCAGCAGCCTAAGGGCTAGCGGGGGGGCCGGGCACAATGAGCAGTTCTTC	CASSLRASGGAGHNEQFF
.	.	TRBV4-1	TRBJ2-7	TGCGCCAGCAGCCCAGGAGGGGCCTACGAGCAGTACTTC	CASSPGGAYEQYF
.	.	TRBV6-5	TRBJ1-1	TGTGCCAGCAGTTTAAGTTCCAGGGGTAGCACTGAAGCTTTCTTT	CASSLSSRGSTEAFF
.	.	TRBV12-3/TRBV12-4	TRBJ1-1	TGTGCCAGCAGAGACGACAGCACTGAAGCTTTCTTT	CASRDDSTEAFF
.	.	TRBV6-2/TRBV6-3	TRBJ2-7	TGTGCCAGCAGTTACGTGTCAGATTATTACGAGCAGTACTTC	CASSYVSDYYEQYF
few	TRBD2	TRBV3-1/TRBV3-2	TRBJ2-3	TGTGCCAGCAGCTTTTGGGGGACTAGCATATCAGATACGCAGTATTTT	CASSFWGTSISDTQYF
once	.	TRBV6-4	TRBJ2-6	TGTGCCAGCAGTGAGCGAAACTCTGGGGCCAACGTCCTGACTTTC	CASSERNSGANVLTF
.	.	TRBV5-8	TRBJ1-4	TGTGCCAGCAGCTTGAAAGTGCAGGGACTTAATGAAAAACTGTTTTTT	CASSLKVQGLNEKLFF
.	.	TRBV29-1	TRBJ1-2	TGCAGCGTTGTCCCTCGGGGGTCGACCCTTAACTATGGCTACACCTTC	CSVVPRGSTLNYGYTF
.	.	TRBV18	TRBJ1-3	TGTGCCAGCTCACCGCTGAAAATGCAGGGGACTGGAAACACCATATATTTT	CASSPLKMQGTGNTIYF
.	.	TRBV9	TRBJ1-1	TGTGCCAGCAGCGTTCGGGGGGTTGCTGAAGCTTTCTTT	CASSVRGVAEAFF
.	.	TRBV9	TRBJ1-1	TGTGCCAGCAGCTTAACAGGCTCGAACACTGAAGCTTTCTTT	CASSLTGSNTEAFF
few	.	TRBV28	TRBJ1-1	TGTGCCAGCAGTGTCGGGGGGGCGGACGGGACTTTCTTT	CASSVGGADGTFF
.	.	TRBV7-9	TRBJ2-1	TGTGCCAGCAGCTTTGGGGGACTCACAGCTATAACTTACAATGAGCAGTTCTTC	CASSFGGLTAITYNEQFF
once	TRBD2	TRBV6-4	TRBJ2-3	TGTGCCAGCAGTGACACCGTTAGCGGGGGGCGAGATACGCAGTATTTT	CASSDTVSGGRDTQYF
.	TRBD1	TRBV14	TRBJ1-2	TGTGCCAGCAGTGTACAGGGGGCAGGTGGCTACACCTTC	CASSVQGAGGYTF
.	TRBD1	TRBV5-1	TRBJ2-3	TGCGCCAGCAGCTCGACAGGGACAGATACGCAGTATTTT	CASSSTGTDTQYF
.	TRBD1	TRBV19	TRBJ1-1	TGTGCCAGTAGTATAGCTCGGACAGGGGGCCTTCGAGAAGCTTTCTTT	CASSIARTGGLREAFF
.	TRBD2	TRBV13	TRBJ2-4	TGTGCCAGCAGCTTTGTGCGGGGGATCGGCAAAAACATTCAGTACTTC	CASSFVRGIGKNIQYF
.	TRBD1	TRBV2	TRBJ1-1	TGTGCCAGCAGTCCGAGACAGGGGAGAACTGAAGCTTTCTTT	CASSPRQGRTEAFF
.	.	TRBV29-1	TRBJ2-7	TGCAGCGTTGAAGAGGGCCGAATCCCACCCTACGAGCAGTACTTC	CSVEEGRIPPYEQYF
.	.	TRBV4-3	TRBJ2-1	TGCGCCAGCAGCCGCTCCGTTCGGGACAATGAGCAGTTCTTC	CASSRSVRDNEQFF
.	TRBD1	TRBV28	TRBJ1-1	TGTGCCAGCAGCAGAGGGACAGCCTCGCCCGCTGAAGCTTTCTTT	CASSRGTASPAEAFF
.	TRBD1	TRBV9	TRBJ1-3	TGTGCCAGCAGCTATACAGGGGAAGCTGGAAACACCATATATTTT	CASSYTGEAGNTIYF
.	.	TRBV3-1/TRBV3-2	TRBJ1-1	TGTGCCAGCAGCCTAGACGTGAACACTGAAGCTTTCTTT	CASSLDVNTEAFF
.	.	TRBV15	TRBJ2-7	TGTGCCACCAGCAGAGATCAGAGGAGGAGCTCCTACGAGCAGTACTTC	CATSRDQRRSSYEQYF
.	.	TRBV6-5	TRBJ2-7	TGTGCCAGCAGCCAGAACTCCTACGAGCAGTACTTC	CASSQNSYEQYF
.	TRBD1	TRBV5-1	TRBJ2-5	TGCGCCAGCAGCTGGGACAGCTTACAAGAGACCCAGTACTTC	CASSWDSLQETQYF
.	TRBD2	TRBV19	TRBJ2-2	TGTGCCAGTAGTATAATTGCGTGGCGGGAGGACGGGGAGCTGTTTTTT	CASSIIAWREDGELFF
.	.	TRBV11-2	TRBJ1-1	TGTGCCAGCAGCCATTGGCGGGAAAGGAACACTGAAGCTTTCTTT	CASSHWRERNTEAFF
.	.	TRBV28	TRBJ1-5	TGTGCCAGCAGTTTTTCGGGGGTCGGAAAGGGTCAGCCCCAGCATTTT	CASSFSGVGKGQPQHF
.	.	TRBV3-1/TRBV3-2	TRBJ1-1	TGTGCCAGCAGCCAAGATCCAGGGCGCACTGAAGCTTTCTTT	CASSQDPGRTEAFF
.	.	TRBV30	TRBJ2-1	TGTGCCTGGGACAGACTTCCTAACAATGAGCAGTTCTTC	CAWDRLPNNEQFF
.	TRBD1	TRBV7-2	TRBJ1-2	TGTGCCAGCAGCTCCCAGGACAGGGAGGGGAATGGCTACACCTTC	CASSSQDREGNGYTF
.	TRBD2	TRBV6-4	TRBJ2-3	TGTGCCAGCAGTGACTCGGGGACTAGTCGAACAGATACGCAGTATTTT	CASSDSGTSRTDTQYF
.	TRBD1	TRBV30	TRBJ2-7	TGTGCCTCGGAAAGCTCCGGGACAGGCTCCTACGAGCAGTACTTC	CASESSGTGSYEQYF
.	.	TRBV27	TRBJ2-5	TGTGCCAGCAGTTTGGCCGGAGGGGAGACCCAGTACTTC	CASSLAGGETQYF
.	.	TRBV27	TRBJ1-5	TGTGCCAGCAGTTTTGCGGACAATCAGCCCCAGCATTTT	CASSFADNQPQHF
.	.	TRBV5-1	TRBJ1-2	TGCGCCAGCAGCTTGGTTCCGGGGGAGGGCTACACCTTC	CASSLVPGEGYTF
.	.	TRBV6-6	TRBJ1-2	TGTGCCAGCAGTGGGGAGTACTATGGCTACACCTTC	CASSGEYYGYTF
.	TRBD1	TRBV12-3/TRBV12-4	TRBJ1-1	TGTGCCAGCAGTTGGGACAGGGAGATTGAAGCTTTCTTT	CASSWDREIEAFF
.	TRBD2	TRBV9	TRBJ2-1	TGTGCCAGCAGCGGTAGCGGGGGGGCATTAGAGCAGTTCTTC	CASSGSGGALEQFF
few	.	TRBV9	TRBJ1-5	TGTGCCAGCAGCGAAAGGGGTTCTAGCAATCAGCCCCAGCATTTT	CASSERGSSNQPQHF
.	TRBD1	TRBV29-1	TRBJ1-1	TGCAGCGACCGACAGGGAGGCGGCACTGAAGCTTTCTTT	CSDRQGGGTEAFF
.	.	TRBV15	TRBJ1-2	TGTGCCACCAGCAGAGAGGGGCAGGCGGATGGCTACACCTTC	CATSREGQADGYTF
.	.	TRBV27	TRBJ1-1	TGTGCCAGCAGTCCGACAGCGATTATGAACACTGAAGCTTTCTTT	CASSPTAIMNTEAFF
once	TRBD1	TRBV5-1	TRBJ1-1	TGCGCCAGCAGCTTAGGGACAGGGGAGACTGAAGCTTTCTTT	CASSLGTGETEAFF
.	TRBD1	TRBV7-2	TRBJ1-2	TGTGCCAGCAGCTTATCCCCAGGGGGTGGTCTTGGCTACACCTTC	CASSLSPGGGLGYTF
.	.	TRBV12-1	TRBJ1-2	TGTGCCAGCAGCCTAGGGACAGGATTGGGCTACACCTTC	CASSLGTGLGYTF
.	TRBD1	TRBV19	TRBJ2-5	TGTGCCAGTAGTTTTACAGGGGCGCGGGAGACCCAGTACTTC	CASSFTGARETQYF
.	TRBD1	TRBV3-1/TRBV3-2	TRBJ2-7	TGTGCCAGCAGCCCTACAGGGGTCCCCTTCTCCTACGAGCAGTACTTC	CASSPTGVPFSYEQYF
.	.	TRBV6-1	TRBJ2-7	TGTGCCAGCAGTGAAGCTACCGGCGGGGCCCTGGAGCAGTACTTC	CASSEATGGALEQYF
.	.	TRBV12-3/TRBV12-4	TRBJ1-1	TGTGCCAGCACTCCAGGGGTTGAGGCTGAAGCTTTCTTT	CASTPGVEAEAFF